This T cell receptor beta chain came from a study of T-cell memory formation after mild COVID-19. General study results and limits: The CD4+ clones that contracted clustered mainly within CM and EM, and the CD8+ clones concentrated in EMRA.

Deletions cut 5 bases from V and 0 bases from J, with 10 bases between. The CDR3 consists of 14 residues. The germline V gene encodes CDR1 SGHTA and CDR2 FQGTGA. In TCRdb, the 5' RACE reads were re-called with MiXCR into one record per CDR3 protein. The table shows roughly 610,000 distinct CDR3 sequences, with roughly 17% occurring only once. This clonotype was picked up a small number of times. Antigen unknown. The rearrangement joins TRBV7-3 to TRBJ1-1; no clear D gene. This clonotype was sampled from an adult woman who had mild COVID-19 (a few samples of this study predate the infection). Cell type and time point are not known. The material sequenced was PBMCs or a T cell subset sorted from them (not recorded which). The chain's CDR3 is CASSPGLLNTEAFF. The CDR3 nucleotides are TGTGCCAGCAGCCCTGGACTGCTGAACACTGAAGCTTTCTTT.